This T cell receptor beta chain is from a study of cytomegalovirus exposure and HLA in healthy donors. Study-wide points: Associated with cytomegalovirus, according to the listing, were some 150 TCR beta chains. Being productive about 90% or about 30% of the time was typical of most TCR beta V segments in an earlier analysis. Of the V segments, some could not be distinguished, including TRBV6-2 and TRBV6-3, and were excluded.

CDR1 SNHLY and CDR2 FYNNEI come from the germline V gene. This CDR3 has 16 amino acids. The V gene end was trimmed by 3 bases and the J gene end by 0 bases; junction bases not matched to a gene: 2. Points on this clone: Antigen unknown.

Both 60 Vbeta primers and 13 Jbeta primers went into the PCR. Clones were read by immunoSEQ multiplex PCR, and TCRdb kept only the in-frame ones, dropping some. The sample includes about 82,000 clones, less than 80% of them seen just once. Nobody recorded the CMV serostatus of this donor. J is TRBJ1-3 and V is TRBV2; 10 positions agree with TRBD1. Sequencing was done on a sample of PBMCs. This sequence originates from a human donor in good health. The CDR3 here is CASSEGQGNSGNTIYF. Written as DNA, the CDR3 is TGTGCCAGCAGTGAGGGACAGGGGAACTCTGGAAACACCATATATTTT.